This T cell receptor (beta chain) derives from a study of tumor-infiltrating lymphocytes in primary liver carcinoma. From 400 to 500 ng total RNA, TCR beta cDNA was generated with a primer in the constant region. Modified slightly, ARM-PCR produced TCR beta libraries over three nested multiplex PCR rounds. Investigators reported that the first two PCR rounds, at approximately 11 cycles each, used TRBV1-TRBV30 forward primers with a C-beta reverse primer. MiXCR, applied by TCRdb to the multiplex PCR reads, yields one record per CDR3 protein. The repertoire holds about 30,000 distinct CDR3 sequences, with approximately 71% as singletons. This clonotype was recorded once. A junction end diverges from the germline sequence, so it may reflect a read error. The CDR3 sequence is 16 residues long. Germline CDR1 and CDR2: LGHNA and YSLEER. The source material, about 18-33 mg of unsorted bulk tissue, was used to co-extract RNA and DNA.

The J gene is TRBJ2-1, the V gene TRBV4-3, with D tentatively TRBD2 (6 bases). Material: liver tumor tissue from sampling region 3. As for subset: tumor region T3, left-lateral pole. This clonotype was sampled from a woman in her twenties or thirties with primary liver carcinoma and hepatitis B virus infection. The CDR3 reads CASSQDAGNSYNEQFF. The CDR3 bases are TGCGCCAGCAGCCAAGATGCGGGAAACTCCTACAACGAGCAATTCTTC.